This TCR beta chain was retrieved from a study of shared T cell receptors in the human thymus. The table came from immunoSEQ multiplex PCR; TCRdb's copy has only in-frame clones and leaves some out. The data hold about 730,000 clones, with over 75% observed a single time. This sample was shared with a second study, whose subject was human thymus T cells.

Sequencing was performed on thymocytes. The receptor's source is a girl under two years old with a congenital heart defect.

CDR3 protein: CASSQDILVLTDTQYF. The CDR3 DNA reads as TGCGCCAGCAGCCAAGATATCCTAGTCCTCACAGATACGCAGTATTTT. The chain joins TRBV4-1 to TRBJ2-3; no definite D call. This CDR3 comprises 16 residues. Trimming left V 0 bases short and J 2 bases short, with 12 bases between. Germline V CDR1 and CDR2: MGHRA, YSYEKL.